Following are 13 T cell receptor beta chains from one sample sequenced in a study of blood T cell repertoires in COVID-19. Here immunoSEQ multiplex PCR was the method, and the copy in TCRdb shows in-frame clones only, minus some. Of approximately 300,000 clones listed, about 85% are singletons. Specimen: peripheral blood. These receptors all come from a woman aged 45 to 65 who had recovered from COVID-19.

The rearrangement links TRBV20-1 to TRBJ1-1; 11 bases agree with TRBD1. After removal of 6 bases from V and 12 bases from J, the junction contained 6 bases not matched to a gene. The germline CDR1 and CDR2 sequences are DFQATT and SNEGSKA (reference sequence). This CDR3 contains 11 residues. The CDR3 DNA is TGCAGTGCACCAGGACAGGGGGCGTCTTTCTTT. Its translation: CSAPGQGASFF.

The chain links TRBV9 to TRBJ2-7; 11 positions agree with TRBD2. The trim removed 0 bases at V and 1 base at J, leaving 6 bases unmatched. Germline assignment: CDR1 SGDLS and CDR2 YYNGEE. The CDR3 extends over 17 amino acids. This chain's CDR3 is CASSVGLAGGLSYEQYF. In DNA, the CDR3 is TGTGCCAGCAGCGTAGGCCTAGCGGGAGGTCTGTCCTACGAGCAGTACTTC. Full variable domain (remainder filled in from reference TRBV9 and TRBJ2-7): DSGVTQTPKHLITATGQRVTLRCSPRSGDLSVYWYQQSLDQGLQFLIQYYNGEERAKGNILERFSAQQFPDLHSELNLSSLELGDSALYFCASSVGLAGGLSYEQYFGPGTRLTVT.

V gene TRBV7-2 combines with J gene TRBJ2-1, with TRBD2 identical over 11 bases. The CDR3 has 15 amino acids. Germline CDR1 reads SGHTA; CDR2 reads FQGNSA. V shed 3 bases and J 8 bases; nucleotides not matched to a gene: 6. CDR3 in amino acids: CASSFLLAGAYEQFF. The CDR3 DNA follows: TGTGCCAGCAGCTTTCTACTAGCGGGGGCCTATGAGCAGTTCTTC.

The gene calls are TRBV7-2 and TRBJ2-6; 8 nucleotides match TRBD1. The V segment lost 4 bases and the J segment 3 bases; nucleotides outside the gene matches: 8. The CDR3 has 17 amino acids. Per germline, CDR1 SGHTA and CDR2 FQGNSA. This chain's CDR3 is CASSYRPRGRGANVLTF. The CDR3 nucleotides are TGTGCCAGCAGCTACCGCCCCAGGGGGCGTGGGGCCAACGTCCTGACTTTC.

This clone was counted a single time. The V and J genes are TRBV7-2 and TRBJ1-3, with D hard to call. The CDR3 contains 15 residues. CDR1 and CDR2 from the germline V gene are SGHTA and FQGNSA. V lost 1 base and J 3 bases, leaving 10 bases between the germline ends. The CDR3 region is CASSLGTDYGNTIYF. CDR3 coding DNA: TGTGCCAGCAGCTTAGGAACCGACTATGGAAACACCATATATTTT.

The chain is built from TRBV6-2 or TRBV6-3 and TRBJ2-7, with D perhaps TRBD2 (5 bases). The V end lost 5 bases, the J end lost 1 base, and 6 bases lay between the germline ends. Germline CDR1 reads MNHEY; CDR2 reads SVGEGT. The CDR3 contains 12 residues. This CDR3 reads CASSRTSYEQYF. As DNA, the CDR3 is TGTGCCAGCAGTCGGACTTCCTACGAGCAGTACTTC.

The chain joins TRBV19 to TRBJ2-1; 11 nucleotides match TRBD2. Germline V gene data show CDR1 as LNHDA and CDR2 as SQIVND (reference sequence). The CDR3 consists of 15 residues. J gave up 6 bases and V 3 bases, and 4 bases lay outside the gene matches. CDR3 sequence: CASSILAGGTNEQFF. The CDR3 DNA follows: TGTGCCAGTAGTATCCTAGCGGGAGGCACCAATGAGCAGTTCTTC.

The chain carries TRBV12-3 or TRBV12-4 and TRBJ1-2; no definite D call. This CDR3 is built from 11 residues. Deletions cut 3 bases from V and 7 bases from J, with 6 bases between. DNA for the CDR3: TGTGCCAGCAGTTTCGGGGTTGGCTACACCTTC. It specifies CASSFGVGYTF.

The V gene is TRBV6-5, the J gene TRBJ1-1; no clear D. The germline V gene has CDR1 MNHEY and CDR2 SVGAGI. The CDR3 covers 13 residues. The V and J ends lost 5 bases and 6 bases respectively, with 13 bases between them. DNA of the CDR3: TGTGCCAGCAGTAGGAGTTCGCCGCCTGAAGCTTTCTTT. Translating gives CASSRSSPPEAFF.

The J gene is TRBJ1-2, the V gene TRBV7-8; 7 positions agree with TRBD1. CDR3 length: 13 amino acids. V shed 5 bases, J shed 7 bases, and the junction held 7 bases outside the gene matches. CDR1 and CDR2 (germline): SGHVS, FQNEAQ. The CDR3, as DNA: TGTGCCAGCAGCCTAAGACAGGGAGGTGGCTACACCTTC. The encoded protein is CASSLRQGGGYTF.

The chain couples TRBV5-6 to TRBJ1-2; 10 nucleotides align to TRBD1. The CDR3 totals 19 residues. Germline V gives CDR1 SGHDT, CDR2 YYEEEE. J was trimmed by 2 bases and V by 4 bases; bases with no gene match: 17. In DNA form, the CDR3 reads TGTGCCAGCAGCCACTCCTCCGGGTGGGACAGGGGAGTCAACTATGGCTACACCTTC. This gives the protein CASSHSSGWDRGVNYGYTF.

This clone has only a few counts. The chain combines TRBV5-4 with TRBJ2-1; 11 bases agree with TRBD2. Germline CDR1 is SGHNT and CDR2 is YYREEE (reference sequence). This CDR3 region has 13 residues. The V segment lost 6 bases and the J segment 9 bases; nucleotides outside the gene matches: 5. The CDR3 DNA is TGTGCCAGCAAGACTAGCGGGGCTTCTGAGCAGTTCTTC. Translated, it gives CASKTSGASEQFF.

This clone came up once. This sequence joins TRBV29-1 and TRBJ2-2; TRBD1 matches 8 bases. V trimming: 4 bases; J trimming: 2 bases; junction bases outside the gene matches: 3. Germline values: CDR1 SQVTM, CDR2 ANQGSEA. The CDR3 runs to 14 residues. The CDR3 sequence is CSVAGGANTGELFF. CDR3 in DNA: TGCAGCGTTGCAGGGGGCGCTAACACCGGGGAGCTGTTTTTT.